Listed below are T cell receptor beta chains from one sample, sequenced in a study of cytomegalovirus exposure and HLA in healthy donors. Assay: immunoSEQ multiplex PCR; the TCRdb copy retains only in-frame clones and omits some. The data contain about 170,000 clones, over 75% of them singletons. The specimen was PBMCs. Receptors were obtained from a young woman in good health and CMV-seronegative. CDR3s include the opening cysteine and the closing phenylalanine or tryptophan. A D gene is named only where the DNA matches it firmly. Size is stated for part of the rows, as once, few or many counts, or as a class when the clone is expanded.

J gene	D gene	clone size	V gene	CDR3 DNA	CDR3 protein
TRBJ2-1	NA	NA	TRBV6-5	TGTGCCAGCACCCCAAAGGGGCATTTCAATGAGCAGTTCTTC	CASTPKGHFNEQFF
TRBJ2-2	NA	NA	TRBV19	TGTGCCAGTAGTGATCCAGGGCTTTCTAACACCGGGGAGCTGTTTTTT	CASSDPGLSNTGELFF
TRBJ2-7	TRBD2	NA	TRBV7-9	TGTGCCAGCAGCTTATTCAGCGGGGTAAGCTCCTACGAGCAGTACTTC	CASSLFSGVSSYEQYF
TRBJ1-4	NA	NA	TRBV11-2	TGTGCCAGCAGACTGCAGGGTTCTAATGAAAAACTGTTTTTT	CASRLQGSNEKLFF
TRBJ1-4	TRBD1	NA	TRBV2	TGTGCCAGCAGTGTTTCTAGGGGGCGCGAAAAACTGTTTTTT	CASSVSRGREKLFF
TRBJ1-3	NA	NA	TRBV9	TGTGCCAGCAGCGTAGATAGAAACACCATATATTTT	CASSVDRNTIYF
TRBJ2-3	TRBD1	NA	TRBV7-3	TGTGCCAGCAGCCCACAGGGGGCCCCCACAGATACGCAGTATTTT	CASSPQGAPTDTQYF
TRBJ1-3	TRBD1	once	TRBV27	TGTGCCAGCAGTTTGGGACAGGTTTTTAGCTCTGGAAACACCATATATTTT	CASSLGQVFSSGNTIYF
TRBJ2-5	NA	NA	TRBV6-5	TGTGCCAGCAGTTACTCGCCCCTCTCAGTACAAGAGACCCAGTACTTC	CASSYSPLSVQETQYF
TRBJ1-2	NA	NA	TRBV9	TGTGCCAGCAGGGGCAGGGGAGGGACTAACTATGGCTACACCTTC	CASRGRGGTNYGYTF
TRBJ2-7	NA	NA	TRBV29-1	TGCAGCGTCGAGGGGTTCGTTGGCAGGGGAGTTAAGGAGCAGTACTTC	CSVEGFVGRGVKEQYF
TRBJ2-7	TRBD1	NA	TRBV5-1	TGCGCCAGCAGTGGGACAGGGGTATACGAGCAGTACTTC	CASSGTGVYEQYF
TRBJ1-1	TRBD1	NA	TRBV5-4	TGTGCCAGCAGGGGGCCCGGGACAGGGAGTCTCACTGAAGCTTTCTTT	CASRGPGTGSLTEAFF
TRBJ1-1	TRBD1	NA	TRBV30	TGTGCCTGGATAAAAGGGGGCGTCTTATCATGGAACACTGAAGCTTTCTTT	CAWIKGGVLSWNTEAFF